This TCR beta chain emerged from a study of blood T cell repertoires in COVID-19 (TCRdb year 2020). General notes on the study: Samples from collaborators originated in the United States, Italy and Spain and spanned both the acute and convalescent phases of COVID-19. The prospective study material was composed of cDNA or gDNA derived from T cells, B-cell-depleted T cells, or PBMCs. Subjects who had been exposed to COVID-19, were actively infected with it, or had recovered from it provided the deeply sampled blood TCRbeta repertoires that made up the dataset. The repertoires were released in a freely available public database meant as a resource for research on the immune response to SARS-CoV-2. The samples were drawn from the first 160 participants of the ongoing ImmuneRACE study and from some 1,300 subjects provided by 6 global collaborators. A de-identified subject ID, COVID-19 status, age in years and sex were almost always included in the sample metadata. Where available, HLA class I and class II types were taken from metadata supplied by the sample provider and were not determined by assay-based typing. The investigation overall reported the following: How much clinical and demographic metadata was included differed by source and by participant, and the metadata was provided uncurated.

Worth noting for this clone: Its antigen is still unknown. Base quality data are lacking; no much larger clone is found one base away. Other DNA sequences in the same sample also yield this CDR3.

Participants in the prospective study were enrolled through a virtual design, were aged roughly 18 to 90 years, and lived in 24 United States geographic areas. Cohort assignment in the prospective study relied on participant-reported clinical history from a screening survey and a study questionnaire. In the prospective study, whole blood, serum and a nasopharyngeal or oropharyngeal swab were collected from each participant by mobile phlebotomists. Prospective study participants could optionally give additional blood draws and questionnaires over an approximately two-month period. Prospective study blood samples were shipped either frozen or at room temperature before DNA extraction. V is reduced by 2 bases and J by 3 bases, leaving a spacing of 5 bases between them. Via the germline V gene (reference sequence), CDR1 is MNHEY and CDR2 SMNVEV. CDR3 length: 13 amino acids, cysteine to phenylalanine. Just the 39-base CDR3 DNA is kept, in frame starting at base 1.

The immunoSEQ Assay, a bias-controlled multiplex PCR, was used to amplify TCRbeta CDR3 regions from genomic DNA. Regarding the original processing steps: Within the assay, amplification of reference gene primers was used to estimate how many nucleated cells each sample contained. Sequence reads were collapsed and filtered to measure the absolute abundance of every unique TCRbeta CDR3 rearrangement. For each sample, productive Simpson clonality was calculated as the square root of Simpson's diversity index across productive rearrangements. This immuneACCESS table, as held by TCRdb, lists in-frame sequences with V and J called but not all clones. Of the missing ones, under half trace to an unresolved V gene in checked studies; the others have no known cause. V, J and clone size are those of that table, while D and trimming were read from the DNA. The sample table records 200,000 to 300,000 clones; roughly 91% of these occur just once. The ten biggest clones cover 4% of the sample.

The clonotype originates from a woman aged 25 to 39 with acute COVID-19. The sequenced sample consisted of PBMCs or T cells enriched from blood (not recorded which). The rearranged chain carries TRBV27 and TRBJ2-1; TRBD1 might be the D gene, on 5 matching bases. The CDR3 protein is CASSLDSYNEQFF. The sequenced DNA is TGTGCCAGCAGTTTAGACAGCTACAATGAGCAGTTCTTC.